Listed below are T cell receptor beta chains from one sample, sequenced in a study of T cells in Graves' hyperthyroidism and ophthalmopathy. A single record per CDR3 protein comes from TCRdb applying MiXCR to the multiplex PCR reads. The data contain around 190,000 distinct CDR3 sequences, about a sixth of them seen just once; the ten biggest clones take up 53%. The source material was blood. Source of these receptors: a woman aged 45-60 years with Graves' hyperthyroidism. Each CDR3 is given without its conserved first and last residue. The order of the fields is CDR3 protein, V gene, J gene.

CDR3: ASSLGHQVGTEAF
V: TRBV7-9
J: TRBJ1-1

CDR3: AGGGRGSYGYT
V: TRBV28
J: TRBJ1-2

CDR3: ASSIPRVRGYT
V: TRBV19
J: TRBJ1-2

CDR3: SVVGYTRDGLTYEQY
V: TRBV29-1
J: TRBJ2-7

CDR3: ASSDGFTDTQY
V: TRBV2
J: TRBJ2-3

CDR3: AWTHAGANYGYT
V: TRBV30
J: TRBJ1-2

CDR3: AWSWSNTEAF
V: TRBV30
J: TRBJ1-1

CDR3: ASSFGPKDTQY
V: TRBV5-1
J: TRBJ2-3

CDR3: ASSSFVTDTQY
V: TRBV6-1
J: TRBJ2-3

CDR3: ASSRSQTEVQY
V: TRBV7-3
J: TRBJ2-5

CDR3: ASSQSRTSGSSEQY
V: TRBV3-1
J: TRBJ2-7

CDR3: SAPGTSGGRYEQY
V: TRBV20-1
J: TRBJ2-7

CDR3: ASSPRGIADTQY
V: TRBV7-3
J: TRBJ2-3

CDR3: ASSFRVTEAF
V: TRBV5-6
J: TRBJ1-1

CDR3: AWSDSTRSQPQH
V: TRBV30
J: TRBJ1-5

CDR3: SAVMTGTRQSGETQY
V: TRBV20-1
J: TRBJ2-5

CDR3: ASTTGRAEAF
V: TRBV28
J: TRBJ1-1

CDR3: SASLSRGREETQY
V: TRBV20-1
J: TRBJ2-5

CDR3: ASSQDRVGLAGFSGANVLT
V: TRBV4-2
J: TRBJ2-6

CDR3: ASSLEVAAVTYGYT
V: TRBV7-2
J: TRBJ1-2

CDR3: ASSVDRKYEQY
V: TRBV2
J: TRBJ2-7

CDR3: ASRVSGTNNEQF
V: TRBV27
J: TRBJ2-1

CDR3: ASSSMGQGFLEPQH
V: TRBV19
J: TRBJ1-5

CDR3: ASSEAFQGRNIQY
V: TRBV2
J: TRBJ2-4

CDR3: SAKDSRNQPQH
V: TRBV20-1
J: TRBJ1-5

CDR3: ASSTTGSGANVLT
V: TRBV5-1
J: TRBJ2-6